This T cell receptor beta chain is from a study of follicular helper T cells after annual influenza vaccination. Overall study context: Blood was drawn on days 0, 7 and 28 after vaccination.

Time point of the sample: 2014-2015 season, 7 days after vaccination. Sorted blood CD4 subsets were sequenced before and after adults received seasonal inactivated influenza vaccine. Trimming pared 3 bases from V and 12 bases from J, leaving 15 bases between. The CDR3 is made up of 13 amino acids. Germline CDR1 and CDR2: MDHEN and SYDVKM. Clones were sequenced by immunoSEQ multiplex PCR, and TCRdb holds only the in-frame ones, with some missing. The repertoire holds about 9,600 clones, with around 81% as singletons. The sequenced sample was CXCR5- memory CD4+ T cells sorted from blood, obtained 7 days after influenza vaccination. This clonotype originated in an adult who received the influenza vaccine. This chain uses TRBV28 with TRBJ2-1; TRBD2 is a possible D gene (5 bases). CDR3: CASSLSWTPGQFF. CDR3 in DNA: TGTGCCAGCAGTTTGTCATGGACTCCGGGGCAGTTCTTC.